This TCR beta chain emerged from a study of Ad26.COV2.S vaccination and SARS-CoV-2 variants. Here immunoSEQ multiplex PCR was the method, and the copy in TCRdb shows in-frame clones only, minus some. Of 400,000 to 500,000 clones listed, approximately 92% are singletons. Treatment in this sample: around 19 received Ad26.COV2.S at low or high dose, single or two shots; about 5 received placebo; per-sample allocation not given. Samples came from day 63 after the first vaccine or placebo injection. An adult donor aged 18-55 years was enrolled in Boston. Expression of Wuhan-strain SARS-CoV-2 spike came from the Ad26 vector that formed the vaccine. V lost 4 bases and J lost 0, with 13 bases in between. Germline V CDR1 and CDR2: LNHNV, YYDKDF (reference sequence). The CDR3 runs to 15 residues.

The sequence derives from a person aged 18-60 years who received the Ad26.COV2.S COVID-19 vaccine or a placebo. The chain links TRBV15 to TRBJ2-7; TRBD1 might be the D (5 bases). Sequenced material: peripheral blood, taken in a trial of Ad26.COV2.S vaccine versus placebo. The CDR3 DNA sequence: TGTGCCACCAGCAAAGGGGCTACGCGCTCCTACGAGCAGTACTTC. Its translation is CATSKGATRSYEQYF.